Listed below are T cell receptor beta chains from one sample, sequenced in a study of vaccination and CD4 T cells after COVID-19. TCRdb processed the PCR reads anew with MiXCR; each CDR3 protein has one entry. Among several thousand distinct CDR3 sequences listed, less than 40% were seen once. For these receptors, no antigen is known. Source material: cultured CD4+ T cells from blood. The receptor set was obtained from a human donor with COVID-19. The CDR3 runs from the conserved cysteine through the conserved F or W. Each record gives: J gene, D gene, clone size, V gene, CDR3 protein, CDR3 DNA. A D gene is named only where the DNA matches it firmly. Part of the rows lack a size; the others show once, few, many or a class for expanded clones.

TRBJ2-4 | NA | NA | TRBV2 | CASSSQGEGNIQYF | TGTGCCAGCAGTTCCCAGGGCGAGGGGAACATTCAGTACTTC
TRBJ1-6 | NA | NA | TRBV4-3 | CASSQARGGGDSPLHF | TGCGCCAGCAGCCAAGCCCGGGGAGGGGGAGATTCACCCCTCCACTTT
TRBJ2-7 | NA | NA | TRBV28 | CASSEGGPGYEQYF | TGTGCCAGCAGTGAAGGGGGTCCGGGCTACGAGCAGTACTTC
TRBJ1-2 | NA | few | TRBV6-1 | CASSEYRVGYTF | TGTGCCAGCAGTGAATACAGGGTCGGCTACACCTTC
TRBJ2-5 | NA | NA | TRBV2 | CASIRTPSQETQYF | TGTGCCAGCATACGTACTCCCAGTCAAGAGACCCAGTACTTC
TRBJ1-1 | NA | NA | TRBV7-9 | CASSLGEQLEAFF | TGTGCCAGCAGCTTAGGGGAACAGCTTGAAGCTTTCTTT
TRBJ1-4 | TRBD1 | NA | TRBV7-9 | CASSSPPGGLNEKLFF | TGTGCCAGCAGCTCCCCCCCAGGGGGGCTTAATGAAAAACTGTTTTTT
TRBJ1-2 | NA | few | TRBV6-1 | CASRNGGYGYTF | TGTGCCAGCAGAAACGGTGGCTATGGCTACACCTTC
TRBJ1-1 | NA | few | TRBV20-1 | CSASLARSVNTEAFF | TGCAGTGCTAGCCTCGCACGGTCAGTGAACACTGAAGCTTTCTTT
TRBJ1-1 | NA | NA | TRBV6-1 | CASSGRGNTEAFF | TGTGCCAGCAGTGGGCGCGGGAACACTGAAGCTTTCTTT
TRBJ2-5 | TRBD1 | NA | TRBV28 | CASSSGQQETQYF | TGTGCCAGCAGTTCGGGACAGCAAGAGACCCAGTACTTC
TRBJ2-1 | NA | NA | TRBV7-9 | CASSLGVKFF | TGTGCCAGCAGCTTAGGGGTCAAGTTCTTC
TRBJ2-7 | TRBD2 | NA | TRBV7-9 | CASGLTSGGVYEQYF | TGCGCCAGCGGATTGACTAGCGGCGGGGTTTACGAGCAGTACTTC
TRBJ1-6 | TRBD1 | NA | TRBV5-8 | CASSPRVGGHNSPLHF | TGTGCCAGCAGCCCCCGGGTAGGGGGCCATAATTCACCCCTCCACTTT
TRBJ1-5 | NA | NA | TRBV20-1 | CSANLGGQRNQPQHF | TGCAGTGCCAATCTTGGGGGGCAACGCAATCAGCCCCAGCATTTT
TRBJ1-2 | NA | NA | TRBV11-3 | CASSSNRKNYDYTF | TGTGCCAGCAGCTCAAACCGAAAGAACTATGACTACACCTTC
TRBJ2-5 | TRBD1 | NA | TRBV5-1 | CASSLDVGGAEETQYF | TGCGCCAGCAGCTTGGATGTAGGGGGCGCCGAAGAGACCCAGTACTTC
TRBJ1-2 | NA | few | TRBV6-1 | CASSESGVSGYTF | TGTGCCAGCAGTGAATCAGGGGTCTCTGGCTACACCTTC
TRBJ2-2 | NA | NA | TRBV6-4 | CASSYTGITGELFF | TGTGCCAGCAGCTATACAGGGATTACCGGGGAGCTGTTTTTT
TRBJ1-1 | TRBD1 | few | TRBV27 | CASSRAGTGVSEAFF | TGTGCCAGCAGTCGAGCCGGGACAGGGGTGTCTGAAGCTTTCTTT
TRBJ1-5 | TRBD1 | NA | TRBV7-2 | CASSLGTGGNQPQHF | TGTGCCAGCAGCTTAGGGACAGGGGGAAATCAGCCCCAGCATTTT
TRBJ1-5 | TRBD1 | few | TRBV6-2/TRBV6-3 | CASTKGQGISNQPQHF | TGTGCCAGCACCAAGGGACAGGGGATAAGCAATCAGCCCCAGCATTTT
TRBJ1-1 | TRBD1 | NA | TRBV6-2/TRBV6-3 | CASSLTGDTEAFF | TGTGCCAGCAGTCTGACAGGGGACACTGAAGCTTTCTTT
TRBJ1-5 | NA | NA | TRBV6-5 | CASSSERSRQPQHF | TGTGCCAGCAGTTCGGAGAGGAGTCGGCAGCCCCAGCATTTT
TRBJ1-1 | NA | NA | TRBV20-1 | CSAPRTDLNTEAFF | TGCAGTGCCCCGCGGACAGACTTGAACACTGAAGCTTTCTTT
TRBJ2-2 | TRBD2 | NA | TRBV2 | CASMPGLPNTGELFF | TGTGCCAGCATGCCGGGACTACCGAACACCGGGGAGCTGTTTTTT
TRBJ1-1 | NA | NA | TRBV4-1 | CASSQDRGTRPAFF | TGCGCCAGCAGCCAAGATAGGGGCACCCGGCCGGCTTTCTTT
TRBJ2-5 | NA | NA | TRBV7-7 | CASSLGRGETQYF | TGTGCTAGCAGCTTAGGTCGAGGGGAGACCCAGTACTTC
TRBJ1-6 | NA | few | TRBV19 | CASSIVGTNSPLHF | TGTGCCAGTAGTATTGTGGGGACCAATTCACCCCTCCACTTT
TRBJ1-1 | NA | NA | TRBV12-3/TRBV12-4 | CASSLMGETHTAFF | TGTGCCAGCAGTCTAATGGGGGAGACCCATACGGCTTTCTTT
TRBJ2-7 | NA | few | TRBV11-2 | CASSIGYEQYF | TGTGCCAGCAGCATCGGTTACGAGCAGTACTTC
TRBJ1-5 | NA | few | TRBV20-1 | CSARSGSIGGYQPQHF | TGCAGTGCTAGAAGCGGGAGCATAGGAGGATATCAGCCCCAGCATTTT
TRBJ1-6 | NA | few | TRBV5-1 | CASSAGTTNSPLHF | TGCGCCAGCAGCGCCGGGACGACTAATTCACCCCTCCACTTT
TRBJ2-5 | NA | large | TRBV12-3/TRBV12-4 | CASTPLDREGTQYF | TGTGCCAGCACACCTCTAGACAGGGAGGGGACCCAGTACTTC
TRBJ2-5 | NA | NA | TRBV27 | CASRGFAANQETQYF | TGTGCCAGCAGAGGGTTCGCAGCGAACCAAGAGACCCAGTACTTC
TRBJ1-2 | NA | NA | TRBV19 | CASSPYFRPNYGYTF | TGTGCCAGTAGCCCTTACTTTCGTCCCAACTATGGCTACACCTTC
TRBJ2-7 | NA | NA | TRBV12-3/TRBV12-4 | CASSPGFGESPYEQYF | TGTGCCAGCAGTCCTGGGTTCGGGGAATCGCCCTACGAGCAGTACTTC
TRBJ2-7 | NA | few | TRBV30 | CAWSVEGRNEQYF | TGTGCCTGGAGTGTGGAGGGGCGAAACGAGCAGTACTTC
TRBJ1-6 | NA | NA | TRBV5-1 | CASTVDSMNSPLHF | TGCGCCAGCACCGTCGACAGCATGAATTCACCCCTCCACTTT
TRBJ2-3 | NA | NA | TRBV6-5 | CASSYSGPTGNTQYF | TGTGCCAGCAGTTACTCGGGACCTACTGGAAATACGCAGTATTTT
TRBJ2-5 | TRBD2 | few | TRBV2 | CASSPMASGVGTQYF | TGTGCCAGCAGCCCAATGGCTAGCGGGGTAGGGACCCAGTACTTC
TRBJ1-2 | NA | NA | TRBV15 | CATSNRDTDGGLYGYTF | TGTGCCACCAGCAACCGGGACACGGATGGCGGTCTCTATGGCTACACCTTC
TRBJ1-5 | TRBD1 | medium-sized | TRBV15 | CATSRDRGTGGQPQHF | TGTGCCACCAGCAGAGATCGAGGGACAGGGGGCCAGCCCCAGCATTTT
TRBJ1-2 | NA | hyperexpanded | TRBV6-1 | CASRSRAGFGYTF | TGTGCCAGCAGAAGCAGGGCAGGGTTTGGCTACACCTTC
TRBJ1-2 | NA | hyperexpanded | TRBV6-2/TRBV6-3 | CASSQERSAGYRGYTF | TGTGCCAGCAGTCAAGAACGGAGTGCGGGCTATCGGGGCTACACCTTC
TRBJ2-5 | NA | few | TRBV27 | CASSPARVLETQYF | TGTGCCAGCAGTCCAGCGAGGGTACTCGAGACCCAGTACTTC
TRBJ1-4 | TRBD1 | few | TRBV20-1 | CSASQGANEKLFF | TGCAGTGCTAGCCAGGGGGCTAATGAAAAACTGTTTTTT
TRBJ2-5 | NA | few | TRBV19 | CASSSRRGGQETQYF | TGTGCCAGTAGTAGTAGGAGAGGGGGGCAAGAGACCCAGTACTTC